This T cell receptor (beta chain) was identified during a study of T cell responses to AZD1222 COVID-19 vaccine. Study conclusions and caveats: Within unmutated variant regions lay the reported targets of nearly half of spike-specific TCRs.

Sequenced by immunoSEQ multiplex PCR; TCRdb stores in-frame clones only, minus some. The sample lists 150,000 to 200,000 clones; roughly 90% were seen once. Per the germline V gene, CDR1 is SGDLS and CDR2 is YYNGEE. The length of the CDR3 is 15 residues. A remark on this clone: The antigen is undetermined. Compared with germline, one end of the junction differs, possibly owing to a read error.

The V gene is TRBV9, the J gene TRBJ2-1; D not certain. This receptor was taken from an adult in good health. The material was peripheral blood, obtained on day 0 of AZD1222 vaccination. CDR3 DNA: TGTGCCAGCAGCGTATGGAGTGACTCCAACAATGAGCAGTTCTTC. It translates to CASSVWSDSNNEQFF.